A selection of T cell receptor beta chains follows, all from one sample in a study of T cells in Graves' hyperthyroidism and ophthalmopathy. TCRdb re-called the multiplex PCR reads through MiXCR, storing one row per CDR3 protein. This sample has hundreds of thousands of distinct CDR3 sequences, with approximately 42% found just once. Sequencing was carried out using peripheral blood or thyroid tissue (not recorded which). These receptors were collected from an adult man with Graves' disease, either hyperthyroidism or ophthalmopathy (not recorded which). CDR3s include the opening cysteine and the closing phenylalanine or tryptophan. D genes are given only for firm matches. Only some rows state a clone size, as once, few, many or a class for expanded clones.

CDR3 protein | CDR3 DNA | clone size | J gene | D gene | V gene
CASSDGTGDGNQPQHF | TGTGCCAGCAGTGACGGGACAGGGGACGGCAATCAGCCCCAGCATTTT | few | TRBJ1-5 | TRBD1 | TRBV6-5
CASSSKQAVNEKLFF | TGTGCCAGCAGCTCTAAACAGGCCGTTAATGAAAAACTGTTTTTT | . | TRBJ1-4 | . | TRBV7-8
CATSRRKDSPLHF | TGTGCCACAAGTCGACGGAAAGATTCACCCCTCCACTTT | many | TRBJ1-6 | . | TRBV24-1
CASSDSYRGNSPLHF | TGTGCCAGCAGTGATTCCTACAGGGGCAATTCACCCCTCCACTTT | . | TRBJ1-6 | TRBD1 | TRBV25-1
CASVGGPGKLFF | TGTGCCAGCGTCGGCGGCCCTGGAAAACTGTTTTTT | . | TRBJ1-4 | . | TRBV6-6
CSARSPGKGETQYF | TGCAGTGCTAGAAGCCCGGGAAAGGGGGAGACCCAGTACTTC | many | TRBJ2-5 | . | TRBV20-1
CASSRDYNQPQHF | TGTGCCAGCAGTCGGGACTACAATCAGCCCCAGCATTTT | many | TRBJ1-5 | . | TRBV2
CASSSRGAVNTEAFF | TGTGCCAGCAGTAGCCGCGGGGCCGTGAACACTGAAGCTTTCTTT | few | TRBJ1-1 | . | TRBV7-9
CSAYPPGAGQPQHF | TGCAGTGCTTACCCACCGGGGGCGGGTCAGCCCCAGCATTTT | . | TRBJ1-5 | . | TRBV20-1
CASSLGAQSSPQHF | TGTGCCAGCAGCCTCGGGGCCCAATCATCTCCCCAGCATTTT | few | TRBJ1-5 | . | TRBV12-3/TRBV12-4
CATSDTLGRETQYF | TGTGCCACCAGTGACACGCTAGGGAGGGAGACCCAGTACTTC | many | TRBJ2-5 | . | TRBV24-1
CASSLGTGSGEQYF | TGCGCCAGCAGCTTGGGTACAGGGTCGGGAGAGCAGTACTTC | few | TRBJ2-7 | . | TRBV7-9
CASRSHRGGDRGEQYF | TGTGCCAGCAGGTCCCATCGGGGAGGAGATCGTGGGGAGCAGTACTTC | few | TRBJ2-7 | . | TRBV2
CSASTAGVLYEQYF | TGCAGTGCTAGCACGGCGGGAGTCCTATACGAGCAGTACTTC | few | TRBJ2-7 | TRBD2 | TRBV20-1
CAISGTSVQETQYF | TGTGCCATTTCCGGGACTAGCGTCCAAGAGACCCAGTACTTC | few | TRBJ2-5 | TRBD2 | TRBV10-3